Following are 13 T cell receptor beta chains from one sample sequenced in a study of CD8+CD57+ T cells in acquired aplastic anemia. Genomic DNA was employed as the template in profiling TCR beta VDJ and CDR3. Each CDR3 protein gets one entry after TCRdb re-called the reads with MiXCR. The data contain roughly 150,000 distinct CDR3 sequences, around half of them seen just once; the ten biggest clones take up approximately 3%. Patients sequenced had flow cytometry evidence of CD8+CD57+ cell expansion. Sequenced material: sorted CD4+, CD8+, or CD8+CD57+ T cells (not recorded which) from PBMCs. These receptors all stem from a human donor with aplastic anemia.

This clonotype came up many times. V gene TRBV7-9 combines with J gene TRBJ1-6, with no clear D. This CDR3 is built from 14 residues. Germline CDR1 and CDR2: SEHNR and FQNEAQ (reference sequence). V shed 7 bases and J shed 6 bases, with 13 bases lying between them. The CDR3 sequence: CASTRDGVNSPLHF. The CDR3 DNA sequence: TGTGCCAGCACCCGAGACGGCGTTAATTCACCCCTCCACTTT. Full variable domain (missing parts from reference TRBV7-9 and TRBJ1-6): DTGVSQNPRHKITKRGQNVTFRCDPISEHNRLYWYRQTLGQGPEFLTYFQNEAQLEKSRLLSDRFSAERPKGSFSTLEIQRTEQGDSAMYLCASTRDGVNSPLHFGNGTRLTVT.

The gene calls are TRBV2 and TRBJ1-2, with TRBD1 as a possible D gene (5 bases). V was clipped by 5 bases and J by 12 bases, with 13 bases between them. This CDR3 spans 11 amino acids. Germline V lookup: CDR1 SNHLY, CDR2 FYNNEI. The CDR3 region has the DNA TGTGCCAGCAGTCTCCAGGGCCGTAACACCTTC. Encoded protein: CASSLQGRNTF.

This clonotype was counted at least ten times. V and J are TRBV7-2 and TRBJ1-4; D is undetermined. This CDR3 is 12 amino acids long. Germline V lookup: CDR1 SGHTA, CDR2 FQGNSA. The V end was cut by 5 bases, the J end by 6 bases, with 7 bases between. CDR3 protein: CASSAAYEKLFF. The DNA of the CDR3 is TGTGCCAGCAGCGCGGCCTATGAAAAACTGTTTTTT.

This clonotype has at least ten counts. J is TRBJ2-1 and V is TRBV7-3, with 10 bases lining up with TRBD2. Germline CDR1 SGHTA, CDR2 FQGTGA. The trim removed 6 bases at V and 5 bases at J, leaving 10 bases unmatched. The CDR3 spans 16 residues. CDR3 coding DNA: TGTGCCAGCAGGGAAAGTAGCGGGAGGACCGACAATGAGCAGTTCTTC. Residues: CASRESSGRTDNEQFF.

This clonotype showed up many times. J is TRBJ1-3 and V is TRBV20-1; 7 bases align to TRBD1. The CDR3 runs 14 residues. Germline V gene lookup returns CDR1 DFQATT and CDR2 SNEGSKA (reference sequence). V trimming: 7 bases; J trimming: 0 bases; junction bases outside the gene matches: 6. CDR3 region: CSVLQGGSGNTIYF. The CDR3 nucleotides are TGCAGTGTCCTTCAGGGGGGCTCTGGAAACACCATATATTTT.

The V and J genes are TRBV10-3 and TRBJ1-1; TRBD1 agrees at 7 bases. Trimming at V came to 6 bases and at J to 10 bases, leaving 20 bases not matched to a gene. CDR3 length equals 16 residues. Germline V gene sequence: CDR1 ENHRY, CDR2 SYGVKD. The CDR3 DNA reads as TGTGCCATCAGAGAGAACGGAGGTCGACAGGGCAGGGGAGCTTTCTTT. As protein: CAIRENGGRQGRGAFF.

The rearrangement uses TRBV25-1 and TRBJ1-1; 9 bases are shared with TRBD1. The CDR3 runs 16 residues. The V segment lost 2 bases and the J segment 7 bases; nucleotides outside the gene matches: 11. The germline V gene encodes CDR1 MGHDK and CDR2 SYGVNS. The CDR3 DNA reads TGTGCCAGCAGTGAACAACATCGGACAGGGGAGAGTGAAGCTTTCTTT. Its translation: CASSEQHRTGESEAFF.

The V and J genes are TRBV24-1 and TRBJ2-5, with 13 bases identical to TRBD2. The CDR3 is 18 residues long. J gave up 2 bases and V 4 bases, and 9 bases lay outside the gene matches. The germline gives CDR1 KGHDR, CDR2 SFDVKD. CDR3 loop: CATSDPGLAGSPQETQYF. In DNA form, the CDR3 reads TGTGCCACCAGTGACCCGGGACTAGCGGGATCCCCGCAAGAGACCCAGTACTTC.

Worth noting for this clonotype: A read error may explain this, as a much larger clone is one base away. Written as DNA, the CDR3 is TGTGCCAGCAGCCAAGAAGCGATAGGGAGCAATCAGCCCCAGCATTTT. Translated, it gives CASSQEAIGSNQPQHF. The chain combines TRBV4-2 with TRBJ1-5; D is unresolved. The ends were cut back, 0 bases at V and 1 base at J, with 10 bases in the middle. Germline V gene lookup returns CDR1 LGHNA and CDR2 YNFKEQ. There are 16 residues in the CDR3.

The V gene is TRBV20-1, the J gene TRBJ2-3; D gene uncertain. The V and J ends lost 6 bases and 7 bases respectively, with 11 bases between them. The CDR3 sequence is 11 residues long. Looked up from germline, CDR1 is DFQATT and CDR2 is SNEGSKA (reference sequence). CDR3 in DNA: TGCAGTGCCAAGAAGGTGAATACGCAGTATTTT. Amino acid sequence: CSAKKVNTQYF.

This clonotype was seen at least ten times. The genes are TRBV20-1 and TRBJ2-5, with 7 bases that match TRBD1. Germline V gene lookup returns CDR1 DFQATT and CDR2 SNEGSKA (reference sequence). The CDR3 length is 14 residues. The ends lost 5 bases at V and 4 bases at J; junction bases unmatched: 10. The CDR3 reads CSACVGGGLETQYF. The CDR3 coding sequence is TGCAGTGCTTGCGTAGGGGGCGGGTTAGAGACCCAGTACTTC.

The chain is built from TRBV19 and TRBJ1-2, with 7 nucleotides matching TRBD1. CDR1 LNHDA and CDR2 SQIVND come from the germline V gene (reference sequence). J lost 7 bases, V lost 1 base, and 9 bases had no gene match. This CDR3 region has 15 residues. In DNA form, the CDR3 reads TGTGCCAGTAGTATAGGCGAAGGGGGCCTCACTGGCTACACCTTC. Residues: CASSIGEGGLTGYTF.

The gene calls are TRBV9 and TRBJ2-7; D possibly uses TRBD1 or TRBD2 (5 bases each). The CDR3 totals 13 residues. Germline CDR1 reads SGDLS; CDR2 reads YYNGEE. V was trimmed by 4 bases and J by 6 bases, leaving 14 bases between them. In DNA form, the CDR3 reads TGTGCCAGCAGCCCCGGGGCAGGTGGCGAGCAGTACTTC. Translation gives CASSPGAGGEQYF.